This passage covers 23 T cell receptor beta chains from one sample sequenced in a study of tumor and adjacent non-tumor tissue in lung cancer. TCRbeta libraries were built with three rounds of nested PCR, modified from ARM-PCR. MiXCR, run by TCRdb on the multiplex PCR reads, gives a single entry per CDR3 protein. Counted here are 80,000 or so distinct CDR3 sequences, around 80% occurring once; the ten biggest clones make up approximately 55%. The template was RNA from unsorted bulk tissue. This non-tumor lung sample came from over 3 cm beyond the tumor edge. Input material: distant non-tumor lung tissue. These receptors were taken from a man between 60 and 75 years old with non-small cell lung cancer.

For this clonotype: At one end the junction does not follow the germline gene, possibly because of a read error. The chain has TRBV20-1 and TRBJ2-1; perhaps D is TRBD1 or TRBD2 (5 bases each). The CDR3 runs to 14 residues. Germline loops: CDR1 DFQATT, CDR2 SNEGSKA (reference sequence). CDR3: CSRNGALNYIEQFF. The CDR3 region has the DNA TGCAGCCGCAACGGGGCCCTGAACTACATTGAGCAGTTCTTC.

V and J are TRBV10-3 and TRBJ2-7; 14 nucleotides align to TRBD2. This CDR3 spans 18 amino acids. The V segment lost 5 bases and the J segment 2 bases; nucleotides outside the gene matches: 11. Per the germline V gene, CDR1 is ENHRY and CDR2 is SYGVKD. DNA for the CDR3: TGTGCCATCAGTAACGGACTAGCGGGAGGTCTGCACGCCTACGAGCAGTACTTC. This gives the protein CAISNGLAGGLHAYEQYF.

The chain recombines TRBV20-1 with TRBJ2-7, with 10 bases matching TRBD1. The J segment lost 13 bases and the V segment lost 7 bases, leaving 16 bases of the junction unmatched. There are 13 residues in the CDR3. Germline-derived CDR1 and CDR2 are DFQATT and SNEGSKA (reference sequence). CDR3 sequence reads: CSVAGTGDFEYYF. The CDR3 region has the DNA TGCAGTGTCGCCGGGACAGGGGATTTCGAGTACTACTTC.

This clonotype was detected ten times or more. The rearrangement links TRBV5-1 to TRBJ1-5; no clear D. Trimming removed 0 bases at V and 6 bases at J, with 10 bases between. The CDR3 has 14 amino acids. The germline CDR1 and CDR2 sequences are SGHRS and YFSETQ. The CDR3 sequence is CASSLAGEGQPQHF. CDR3 nucleotides: TGCGCCAGCAGCTTGGCTGGGGAGGGTCAGCCCCAGCATTTT. Complete variable domain (other parts from reference TRBV5-1 and TRBJ1-5): KAGVTQTPRYLIKTRGQQVTLSCSPISGHRSVSWYQQTPGQGLQFLFEYFSETQRNKGNFPGRFSGRQFSNSRSEMNVSTLELGDSALYLCASSLAGEGQPQHFGDGTRLSIL.

Details on this clonotype: The junction departs from germline at one end; a sequencing error may be responsible. V gene TRBV10-2 combines with J gene TRBJ1-2; D may be TRBD1 (6 bases). The CDR3 is 17 residues long. Per the germline V gene, CDR1 is WSHSY and CDR2 is SAAADI. CDR3 nucleotide sequence: TGCGACAGCAGTGGAGGTCTGTCGGACAGCTCGCGCTATGGCTACACCTTC. It encodes CDSSGGLSDSSRYGYTF.

About this clonotype itself: Relative to the germline gene, one junction end is altered; a read error may explain this. This chain joins TRBV11-1 and TRBJ2-7, with TRBD2 matching 10 bases. The V gene's germline CDR1 is SGHAT and CDR2 FQDESV (reference sequence). The length of the CDR3 is 15 residues. Here the CDR3 DNA reads TGTGCCATCAGCAGGACTAGCGGTACGGCAGACGAGCTGTACTTC. The encoded protein is CAISRTSGTADELYF.

Turning to this clonotype: Since no conserved phenylalanine or tryptophan closes the CDR3, a read error is the likely cause. It is unclear where the CDR3 begins or ends on the DNA, so no DNA is shown, and the CDR3 is as TCRdb lists it. This chain links TRBV11-3 with TRBJ2-5; TRBD1, the table's D call, lacks a check against the DNA. The germline gives CDR1 SGHNT, CDR2 YENEEA. The CDR3 region is 13 residues in length, termini included. CDR3: CVSSGSAPRTHYL.

Concerning this clonotype: An end of the junction differs from the germline gene, which may be a read error. This sequence joins TRBV11-2 and TRBJ2-1; D might be TRBD1 (6 bases). The CDR3 spans 15 residues. CDR1 and CDR2 from the germline V gene are SGHAT and FQNNGV. CDR3: CVNSFTGSSYNEHFF. The CDR3 DNA is TGTGTCAACAGCTTCACAGGGAGCTCCTACAATGAGCACTTCTTC.

Concerning this clonotype itself: At one of its ends the junction is not consistent with the germline gene, which may arise from a read error. This rearrangement joins TRBV20-1 to TRBJ2-7, with 13 bases matching TRBD2. Germline V gene data show CDR1 as DFQATT and CDR2 as SNEGSKA (reference sequence). The CDR3 consists of 15 residues. CDR3 residues: CSARELAGGENEQCF. DNA of the CDR3: TGCAGTGCTAGGGAACTAGCGGGAGGGGAAAACGAGCAGTGCTTC.

The chain carries TRBV11-2 and TRBJ2-3, with D perhaps given as TRBD1 or TRBD2 (6 bases each). Trimming took 4 bases from V and 3 from J, leaving 17 bases between them. The CDR3 length is 16 residues. Germline V CDR1 and CDR2: SGHAT, FQNNGV. The CDR3 DNA is TGTGCCAGCAGCTCAGCTCTAGGAGGGGGAACAGATACGCAGTATTTT. It yields the protein CASSSALGGGTDTQYF.

The table lists this clonotype with a few counts. This could be a read error, since a much larger clone is one nucleotide away. This chain links TRBV20-1 with TRBJ2-3; no definite D call. Per the germline V gene, CDR1 is DFQATT and CDR2 is SNEGSKA (reference sequence). V lost 5 bases to trimming and J lost 2 bases, with 14 bases between them. CDR3 length: 14 amino acids. CDR3 protein: CSAFKDPITDTQYF. The CDR3 region has the DNA TGCAGTGCTTTTAAAGACCCCATCACAGATACGCAGTATTTT.

This clonotype appeared a single time. Sequence at one end of the junction differs from germline and may be a read error. The chain links TRBV6-5 to TRBJ2-6; the D is unclear. The germline gives CDR1 MNHEY, CDR2 SVGAGI. CDR3 length equals 15 residues. The CDR3 DNA reads TGTACCAGCTCTTTGAGGTGGTCTGGGACCAACGTCCTGACTTTC. Translated, it gives CTSSLRWSGTNVLTF.

Notes on this clonotype: An end of the junction does not agree with germline; a read error may underlie this. The J gene is TRBJ2-7, the V gene TRBV11-2; TRBD1 matches at 7 bases. Germline assignment: CDR1 SGHAT and CDR2 FQNNGV. The CDR3 contains 15 residues. Here the CDR3 reads CASTLGLGGGHEQYF. The CDR3 DNA is TGTGCCAGCACCTTAGGTTTAGGGGGCGGGCACGAGCAGTACTTT.

With respect to this clonotype: The junction differs from germline at one of its ends, possibly a read error. The V gene is TRBV20-1, the J gene TRBJ1-1; TRBD1 agrees at 7 bases. Germline V gene sequence: CDR1 DFQATT, CDR2 SNEGSKA (reference sequence). The CDR3 extends over 14 amino acids. In DNA, the CDR3 is TGCAGTGCTACCAAGACAGGGTTCTCCGGTGAAGCTCTCTTT. As protein: CSATKTGFSGEALF.

This clonotype was found many times. The chain is built from TRBV6-1 and TRBJ2-3; maybe TRBD2 (7 bases). Looked up from germline, CDR1 is MNHNS and CDR2 is SASEGT. The V gene lost 2 bases and the J gene lost 4 bases, with 13 bases spanning the gap. The CDR3 runs to 15 residues. DNA of the CDR3: TGTGCCAGCAGTGAACTAGCGGAGGGGGCAGATACGCAGTATTTT. Its translation: CASSELAEGADTQYF.

To note about this clonotype: It may be a read error: a sequence one base away is much more abundant. The CDR3 DNA sequence: TGTGCCACCAGTGGACGACGTAGCACAGATGCGCAGTATTTT. Translated: CATSGRRSTDAQYF. This chain uses TRBV24-1 with TRBJ2-3; D not resolved. This CDR3 is 14 amino acids long. The germline V gene has CDR1 KGHDR and CDR2 SFDVKD.

With respect to this clonotype: Since a much larger clone is just one base distant, this may be a read error. J is TRBJ1-4 and V is TRBV5-1; D gene unclear. Germline lookup yields CDR1 SGHRS and CDR2 YFSETQ. Trimming removed 4 bases from V and 0 bases from J, with 10 bases in between. The CDR3 consists of 15 residues. In DNA form, the CDR3 reads TGCGCCAGCAGCGCAGGATTTGCAACTAATGAAAAACTGTTTTTT. It codes for CASSAGFATNEKLFF.

Remarks on this clonotype: Being one base from a much bigger clone, this may be a read error. This sequence joins TRBV5-5 and TRBJ2-5; 9 nucleotides align to TRBD2. The CDR3 contains 16 residues. With 0 bases clipped from V and 3 bases from J, the junction kept 6 bases outside the gene matches. Per the germline V gene, CDR1 is SGHKS and CDR2 is YYEKEE (reference sequence). This CDR3 reads CASSLAPGLAEETQYF. CDR3 DNA sequence: TGTGCCAGCAGCTTGGCCCCGGGACTAGCTGAAGAGACCCAGTACTTC.

This clonotype ranks as medium-sized (0.01 to 0.1%). The gene calls are TRBV20-1 and TRBJ1-3; D not resolved. This CDR3 contains 11 residues. CDR1 is DFQATT and CDR2 is SNEGSKA in the germline V gene (reference sequence). Trimming pared 1 base from V and 8 bases from J, leaving 6 bases between. CDR3 loop: CSARVIDTIYF. The CDR3, as DNA: TGCAGTGCTAGAGTCATAGACACCATATATTTT.

With respect to this clonotype: The junction departs from germline at one end; a sequencing error may be responsible. V and J are TRBV12-3 or TRBV12-4 and TRBJ2-5, with TRBD1 identical over 9 bases. This CDR3 comprises 16 residues. The CDR3: CASRPIQGANRETHYF. In DNA, the CDR3 is TGTGCCAGCAGACCCATACAGGGGGCTAACCGAGAGACCCACTACTTC.

This clonotype was counted once. A read error may account for a junction end that differs from germline. The chain is built from TRBV20-1 and TRBJ1-1; D unclear. Germline V gene sequence: CDR1 DFQATT, CDR2 SNEGSKA (reference sequence). This CDR3 comprises 12 residues. CDR3 protein: CSAGVQDTEAFF. The CDR3 DNA reads TGCAGTGCTGGAGTCCAAGACACCGAAGCTTTCTTT.

On this clonotype: The junction does not match germline at one end; this may be a read error. This sequence joins TRBV11-3 and TRBJ2-3; TRBD1 aligns across 7 bases. Germline CDR1 SGHNT, CDR2 YENEEA. This CDR3 has 13 amino acids. CDR3 residues: CAGSFQGTDMQYF. The CDR3 DNA follows: TGCGCCGGCAGCTTTCAGGGGACAGATATGCAGTATTTT.

Worth noting for this clonotype: A much larger clone differs from this one at a single base, so this may be a read error. The chain is built from TRBV5-4 and TRBJ1-2; perhaps TRBD1 as D (6 bases). Germline lookup yields CDR1 SGHNT and CDR2 YYREEE (reference sequence). CDR3 length equals 14 residues. The CDR3 region has the DNA TGTGCCAGGAGCTCCCAGGACAGTAACTATGGCTACACCTTC. This gives the protein CARSSQDSNYGYTF.